This TCR beta chain came from a study of cytomegalovirus exposure and HLA in healthy donors. CDR1 SQVTM and CDR2 ANQGSEA come from the germline V gene. V gave up 7 bases and J gave up 2 bases, with 9 bases separating them. The CDR3 has 12 amino acids. With 60 Vbeta and 13 Jbeta primers, the PCR was carried out. Using immunoSEQ multiplex PCR, the repertoire was profiled, and TCRdb retains in-frame clones only, with some absent. The sample yields about 260,000 clones, almost 85% seen once. The rearrangement uses TRBV29-1 and TRBJ1-5; D is possibly TRBD1 (5 bases). This clonotype was sampled from a woman aged 40 to 50 in good health and CMV-seropositive. Material: PBMCs. The CDR3 reads CSAGGGNQPQHF. The CDR3, as DNA: TGCAGCGCAGGAGGGGGCAATCAGCCCCAGCATTTT.